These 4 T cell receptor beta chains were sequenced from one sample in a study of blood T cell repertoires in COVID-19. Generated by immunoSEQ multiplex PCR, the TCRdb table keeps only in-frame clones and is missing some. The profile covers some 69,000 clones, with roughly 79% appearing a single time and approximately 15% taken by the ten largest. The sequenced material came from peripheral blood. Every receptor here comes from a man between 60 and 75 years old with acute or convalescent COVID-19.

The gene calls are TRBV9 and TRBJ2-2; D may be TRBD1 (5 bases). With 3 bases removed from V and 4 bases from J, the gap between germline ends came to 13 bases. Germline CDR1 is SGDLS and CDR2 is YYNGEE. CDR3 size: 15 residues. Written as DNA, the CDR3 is TGTGCCAGCAGCGGGGGCTTGGGCCTCACCGGGGAGCTGTTTTTT. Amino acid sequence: CASSGGLGLTGELFF.

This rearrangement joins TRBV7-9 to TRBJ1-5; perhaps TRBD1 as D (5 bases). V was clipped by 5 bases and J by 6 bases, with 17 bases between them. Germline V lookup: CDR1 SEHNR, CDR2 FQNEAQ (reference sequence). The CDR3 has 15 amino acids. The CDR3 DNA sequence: TGTGCCAGCAGCAGGGGAGCGATTGGCGGTCAGCCCCAGCATTTT. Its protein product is CASSRGAIGGQPQHF.

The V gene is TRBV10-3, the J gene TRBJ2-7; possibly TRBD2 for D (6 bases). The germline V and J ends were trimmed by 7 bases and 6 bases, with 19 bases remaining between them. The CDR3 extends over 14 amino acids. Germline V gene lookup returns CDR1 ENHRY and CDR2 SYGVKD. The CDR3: CAIKKIAAELEQYF. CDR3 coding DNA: TGTGCCATCAAGAAGATAGCGGCTGAGCTCGAGCAGTACTTC.

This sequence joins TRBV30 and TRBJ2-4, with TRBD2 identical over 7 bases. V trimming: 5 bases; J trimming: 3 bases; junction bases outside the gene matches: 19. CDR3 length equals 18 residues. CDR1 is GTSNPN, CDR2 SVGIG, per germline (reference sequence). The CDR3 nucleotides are TGTGCCTGGGGGCCCCCCCAGGGTTCGAGGACTAGCAAAAACATTCAGTACTTC. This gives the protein CAWGPPQGSRTSKNIQYF.